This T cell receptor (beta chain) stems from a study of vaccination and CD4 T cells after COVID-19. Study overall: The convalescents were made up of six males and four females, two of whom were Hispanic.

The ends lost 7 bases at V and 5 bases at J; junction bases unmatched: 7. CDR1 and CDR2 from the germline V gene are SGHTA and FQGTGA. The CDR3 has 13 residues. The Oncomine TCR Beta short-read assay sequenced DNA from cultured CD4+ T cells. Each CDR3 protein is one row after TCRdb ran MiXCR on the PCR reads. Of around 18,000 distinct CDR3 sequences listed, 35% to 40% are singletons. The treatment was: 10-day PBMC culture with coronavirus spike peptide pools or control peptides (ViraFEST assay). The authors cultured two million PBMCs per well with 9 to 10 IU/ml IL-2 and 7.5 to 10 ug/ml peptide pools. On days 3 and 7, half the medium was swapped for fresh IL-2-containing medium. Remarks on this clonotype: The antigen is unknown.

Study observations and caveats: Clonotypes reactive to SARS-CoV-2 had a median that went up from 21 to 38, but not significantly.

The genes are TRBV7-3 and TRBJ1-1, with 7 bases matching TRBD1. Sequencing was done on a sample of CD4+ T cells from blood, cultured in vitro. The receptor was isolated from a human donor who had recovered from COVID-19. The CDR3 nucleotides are TGTGCCAGCAAAAACCAGGGGGGGACTGAAGCTTTCTTT. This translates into CASKNQGGTEAFF.